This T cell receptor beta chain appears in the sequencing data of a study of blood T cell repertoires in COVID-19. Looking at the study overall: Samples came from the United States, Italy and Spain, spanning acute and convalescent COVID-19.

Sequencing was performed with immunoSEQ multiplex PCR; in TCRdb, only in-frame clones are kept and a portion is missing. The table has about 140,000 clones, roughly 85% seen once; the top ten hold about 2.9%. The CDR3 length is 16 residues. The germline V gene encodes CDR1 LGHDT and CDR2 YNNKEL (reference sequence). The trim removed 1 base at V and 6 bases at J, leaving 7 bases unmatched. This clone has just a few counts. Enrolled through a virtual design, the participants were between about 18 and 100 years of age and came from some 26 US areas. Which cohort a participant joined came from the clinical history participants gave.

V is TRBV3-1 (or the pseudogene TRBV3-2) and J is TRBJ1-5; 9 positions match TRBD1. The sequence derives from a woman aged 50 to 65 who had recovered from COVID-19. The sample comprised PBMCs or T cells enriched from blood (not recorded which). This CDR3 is CASSQGTGARGQPQHF. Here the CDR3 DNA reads TGTGCCAGCAGCCAAGGGACAGGGGCCAGGGGTCAGCCCCAGCATTTT.